Below are 12 T cell receptor beta chains sequenced from a single sample in a study of T cells in women clearing cervical HPV infection. TCRdb keeps only in-frame clones here, not all; method: immunoSEQ multiplex PCR. The listing records some 41,000 clones. Sequenced: blood buffy coat. Receptor source: a woman aged 18-70 years with a cervical HPV16 infection that either progressed to CIN3+ or cleared (not recorded which).

A note on this clone: The read terminates 3 residues before the CDR3 end, so the remaining end is supplied by the germline J gene. The gene calls are TRBV18 and TRBJ2-3; 8 bases are shared with TRBD1. The J segment lost 2 bases and the V segment lost 3 bases, leaving 4 bases of the junction unmatched. The germline CDR1 and CDR2 sequences are KGHSH and LQKENI. This CDR3 has 15 amino acids. CDR3 bases read: TGTGCCAGCTCACCGCGGACAGGGTTCACAGATACG. It codes for CASSPRTGFTDT. The entire CDR3 sequence reads CASSPRTGFTDTQYF.

With regard to this clone: The CDR3 is cut off 3 residues early in the read; its end comes from the germline J gene. This chain uses TRBV3-1 (or the pseudogene TRBV3-2) with TRBJ2-3; D ambiguous. Deletions cut 4 bases from V and 6 bases from J, with 8 bases between. Germline values: CDR1 LGHDT, CDR2 YNNKEL (reference sequence). CDR3 length equals 12 residues. CDR3 in amino acids: CASSLFADTQYF. CDR3 DNA, as far as it was read: TGTGCCAGCAGCCTCTTCGCGGATACG.

The CDR3 protein is CASSPRDREGETQYF. The part of the CDR3 DNA that was read is TGTGCCAGCAGCCCCCGGGACAGGGAAGGGGAGACC. V gene TRBV14 combines with J gene TRBJ2-5; 9 positions agree with TRBD1. The read stops 3 residues short of the end of the CDR3; the missing end is completed from the germline J gene. The germline gives CDR1 SGHDN, CDR2 FVKESK. The CDR3 extends over 15 amino acids. Trimming removed 4 bases from V and 5 bases from J; junction bases left unmatched: 8.

In regard to this clone: The read finishes 3 residues shy of the CDR3 end, and the germline J gene is used to complete it. The V call is TRBV7-9, the J call TRBJ1-6; possible D gene TRBD1, 6 bases. V lost 1 base, J lost 7 bases, and 8 bases lay in between. The V gene's germline CDR1 is SEHNR and CDR2 FQNEAQ (reference sequence). The CDR3 has 14 residues. CDR3 DNA, as far as it was read: TGTGCCAGCAGCTTAGGGACAGTGAATTCACCC. Protein product: CASSLGTVNSP. The full CDR3 sequence reads CASSLGTVNSPLHF.

CDR3 DNA (partial): TGTGCCAGCAGCGTAAGGGGCAGTCAAGAGACC. Translating it yields CASSVRGSQET. In full, the CDR3 reads CASSVRGSQETQYF. This sequence joins TRBV9 and TRBJ2-5; possibly TRBD1 for D (5 bases). The missing CDR3 end, 3 residues past where the read stops, is filled in from the germline J gene. Germline CDR1 reads SGDLS; CDR2 reads YYNGEE. V was shortened by 1 base and J by 2 bases, with 9 bases between the two germline ends. This CDR3 is 14 amino acids long.

Concerning this clone: The CDR3 is cut off 3 residues early in the read; its end comes from the germline J gene. The chain has TRBV30 and TRBJ2-3, with 9 nucleotides matching TRBD1. This CDR3 is built from 13 residues. V shed 5 bases and J 4 bases; nucleotides not matched to a gene: 4. Germline values: CDR1 GTSNPN, CDR2 SVGIG (reference sequence). The chain's CDR3 is CAWERQGADTQYF. The DNA read from the CDR3 is TGTGCCTGGGAAAGACAGGGGGCAGATACG.

CDR3 in amino acids: CASSEGEGTEAFF. Partial CDR3 DNA: TGTGCCAGCAGTGAAGGAGAAGGCACTGAA. The chain has TRBV2 and TRBJ1-1; D is undetermined. The read ends 3 residues shy of where the CDR3 ends; the end is completed using the germline J gene. The CDR3 covers 13 residues. Germline V CDR1 and CDR2: SNHLY, FYNNEI. V lost 1 base and J lost 4, with 7 bases in between.

Concerning this clone: The read ends 3 residues early relative to the CDR3; the germline J gene fills the gap. V and J are TRBV24-1 and TRBJ1-1; TRBD1 aligns across 8 bases. The J segment lost 4 bases and the V segment lost 4 bases, leaving 4 bases of the junction unmatched. Germline V gives CDR1 KGHDR, CDR2 SFDVKD. The CDR3 runs to 14 residues. The part of the CDR3 DNA that was read is TGTGCCACCAGTGAGCAGGGGGCAGGCACTGAA. Its translation is CATSEQGAGTE. Given in full, the CDR3 is CATSEQGAGTEAFF.

About this clone itself: The junction differs from germline at one of its ends, possibly a read error. Read coverage stops 3 residues before the CDR3 terminus; the germline J gene supplies the remainder. The genes are TRBV7-7 and TRBJ1-3; TRBD1 matches at 9 bases. The CDR3 runs to 13 residues. CDR1 SSHAT and CDR2 FNYEAQ come from the germline V gene (reference sequence). The CDR3 here is CASSLDRGDTIYF. CDR3 DNA (partial): TGTGCTAGCAGCTTGGACAGGGGAGACACC.

Details on this clone: The CDR3 end is not reached by the read, which stops 3 residues before it; the germline J gene fills it in. V gene TRBV5-1 combines with J gene TRBJ2-7, with TRBD2 identical over 7 bases. Germline-derived CDR1 and CDR2 are SGHRS and YFSETQ. This CDR3 spans 16 amino acids. After removal of 4 bases from V and 2 bases from J, the junction contained 12 bases not matched to a gene. The CDR3 spells CASSAASGTSTYEQYF. The part of the CDR3 DNA that was read is TGCGCCAGCAGCGCGGCTAGCGGAACCAGCACCTACGAG.

This chain's CDR3 is CASSMVWGDTGELFF. Incomplete CDR3 DNA: TGTGCCAGTAGTATGGTGTGGGGGGACACCGGGGAG. The chain employs TRBV19 and TRBJ2-2; D perhaps matches TRBD2 (6 bases). Read data end 3 residues before the CDR3 end; the end is taken from the germline J gene. The ends were cut back, 3 bases at V and 3 bases at J, with 11 bases in the middle. Germline V gene lookup returns CDR1 LNHDA and CDR2 SQIVND (reference sequence). This CDR3 is 15 amino acids long.

With regard to this clone: The sequenced fragment ends 3 residues before the CDR3 boundary, so the rest is inferred from the germline J gene. J is TRBJ1-1 and V is TRBV5-6, with a possible D match to TRBD1 (5 bases). Looked up from germline, CDR1 is SGHDT and CDR2 is YYEEEE. Trimming took 0 bases from V and 3 from J, leaving 12 bases between them. The CDR3 sequence is 15 residues long. The CDR3 DNA, read in part, is TGTGCCAGCAGCTTGGGAGGGGTGGGATACACTGAA. Its translation: CASSLGGVGYTE. The whole CDR3 is CASSLGGVGYTEAFF.